This TCR beta chain was documented in a study of blood T cells in healthy people across ages. Findings of the study overall: Getting older went along with TCR beta diversity per million T cells dropping roughly linearly. The study found more naive CD4+ cells and higher diversity in long-lived than aged donors.

Primed by a sample-barcoded 5' primer and a J-beta primer mix, a second PCR proceeded for 7 to 11 cycles. Every individual sample yielded 2.5 million or more paired-end reads (each containing CDR3). TCRdb re-derived calls from the 5' RACE reads in MiXCR, one entry per CDR3 protein. The sample includes roughly 680,000 distinct CDR3 sequences, over 40% seen only once; the top ten take around an eighth. Trimming took 5 bases from V and 5 from J; bases not matched to a gene: 11. Per the germline V gene, CDR1 is DFQATT and CDR2 is SNEGSKA (reference sequence). This CDR3 comprises 16 residues. As for this clonotype: Its antigen is not known.

Caucasian individuals from Russia who were healthy and aged about 6 to 95 acted as donors. The receptor was isolated from a woman of 80 years or more in good health. Sequenced material: blood. The chain carries TRBV20-1 and TRBJ2-1; 11 bases are shared with TRBD2. The CDR3 nucleotides are TGCAGTGCTTTAAAGCCCGGGACTAGCGGCAACAATGAGCAGTTCTTC. It translates to CSALKPGTSGNNEQFF.